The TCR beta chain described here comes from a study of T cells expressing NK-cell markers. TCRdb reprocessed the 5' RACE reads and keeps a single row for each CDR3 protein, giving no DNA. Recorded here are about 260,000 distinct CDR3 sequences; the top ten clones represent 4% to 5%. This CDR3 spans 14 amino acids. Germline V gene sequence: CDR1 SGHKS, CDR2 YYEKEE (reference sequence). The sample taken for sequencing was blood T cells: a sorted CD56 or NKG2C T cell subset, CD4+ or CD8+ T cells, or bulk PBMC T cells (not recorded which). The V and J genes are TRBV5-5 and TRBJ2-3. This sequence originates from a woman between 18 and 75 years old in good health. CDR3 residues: CASSSGSSTDTQYF.